The 19 T cell receptor beta chains listed next were all sequenced from one sample in a study of T-cell reconstitution after alpha-beta-depleted transplantation in children (dated by TCRdb to the mid-2010s). Library method: PCR. Sequencing relied on an Illumina HiSeq 2500. Molecular barcoding was employed in the preparation of TCR libraries, with unique molecular identifiers being used to normalize TCRbeta repertoire quantification. TCRdb reran the public reads through fastp at Q25 and MiXCR, keeping productive beta chains. All rows with the same CDR3 protein become a single entry with the most common DNA and genes. The sample table lists 800,000 to 1,000,000 distinct CDR3 sequences, roughly 31% of them with a count of one. Roughly 31% of the sample is in the top ten clones. Read against the paper, the sample's treatment or condition label means: allogeneic hematopoietic cell transplantation with graft depleted of TCRalphabeta T cells and CD19 B cells.

This sample comprised PBMCs, mostly from graft donor cells, obtained 360 days after TCRalphabeta/CD19-depleted stem cell transplant. These receptors were collected from a boy under two years old who had a stem cell transplant for SCID, so the T cells may come from the graft donor.

This clonotype was recorded many times. The chain links TRBV24-1 to TRBJ2-5; 7 bases match TRBD1. In germline, CDR1 is KGHDR, CDR2 SFDVKD. Losses at the gene ends were 4 bases for V and 5 bases for J; bases not matched to a gene: 6. The CDR3 sequence is 14 residues long. The CDR3 DNA is TGTGCCACCAGTGAAAGCAACAGGGGTGAGACCCAGTACTTC. Its protein product is CATSESNRGETQYF.

The V call is TRBV5-5, the J call TRBJ2-7; the D gene is possibly TRBD1 (6 bases). V shed 2 bases and J shed 0 bases, with 12 bases lying between them. This CDR3 comprises 15 residues. Germline V gene lookup returns CDR1 SGHKS and CDR2 YYEKEE (reference sequence). For the CDR3, the DNA is TGTGCCAGCAGCTTCTACAGGGTGAGCTCCTACGAGCAGTACTTC. This sequence encodes CASSFYRVSSYEQYF.

The chain uses TRBV11-2 and TRBJ2-3; D is unclear. The CDR3 is made up of 13 amino acids. Trimming removed 1 base at V and 9 bases at J, with 11 bases between. Germline V gene data show CDR1 as SGHAT and CDR2 as FQNNGV. The CDR3 coding sequence is TGTGCCAGCAGCTTAGTTAAGGTGAAAACGCAGTATTTT. It is translated as CASSLVKVKTQYF. Full variable domain (remainder filled in from reference TRBV11-2 and TRBJ2-3): EAGVAQSPRYKIIEKRQSVAFWCNPISGHATLYWYQQILGQGPKLLIQFQNNGVVDDSQLPKDRFSAERLKGVDSTLKIQPAKLEDSAVYLCASSLVKVKTQYFGPGTRLTVL.

A few counts support this clonotype. The chain uses TRBV5-1 and TRBJ2-7; no reliable D call. Trimming shortened V by 6 bases and J by 7 bases, and 17 bases separated the two germline ends. The length of the CDR3 is 13 residues. The germline CDR1 and CDR2 sequences are SGHRS and YFSETQ. As DNA, the CDR3 is TGCGCCAGCACCAGTCTGCCACTACGGGAGCAGTACTTC. It translates to CASTSLPLREQYF.

In this sample, this clonotype turned up a few times. The chain couples TRBV10-2 to TRBJ2-3; 7 nucleotides line up with TRBD2. The CDR3 is 15 amino acids. From germline, CDR1 is WSHSY and CDR2 SAAADI. The V segment lost 6 bases and the J segment 4 bases; nucleotides outside the gene matches: 10. CDR3 amino acids: CASSGGTRHSDTQYF. The CDR3 nucleotides read TGCGCCAGCAGCGGGGGGACGCGCCACTCAGATACGCAGTATTTT.

This clonotype was counted many times. The chain is built from TRBV7-9 and TRBJ2-5; D is undetermined. Germline lookup yields CDR1 SEHNR and CDR2 FQNEAQ (reference sequence). The CDR3 extends over 14 amino acids. V was trimmed by 3 bases and J by 0 bases, leaving 8 bases between them. CDR3 residues: CASSFTLNQETQYF. The DNA for the CDR3 is TGTGCCAGCAGCTTTACTCTTAACCAAGAGACCCAGTACTTC.

In nucleotides, the CDR3 is TGTGCCAGCAGCGGAGATAGCGGGGGGGCCTCGGGTGAGCAGTTCTTC. Translating gives CASSGDSGGASGEQFF. The rearrangement uses TRBV9 and TRBJ2-1, with 11 bases aligning to TRBD2. Germline CDR1 SGDLS, CDR2 YYNGEE. V was pared by 3 bases and J by 9 bases, with 11 bases of the junction left unmatched. The CDR3 runs 16 residues.

The chain links TRBV12-3 or TRBV12-4 to TRBJ2-1; weak D call: TRBD2 (5 bases). V lost 7 bases and J 3 bases, leaving 10 bases between the germline ends. The CDR3 covers 13 residues. CDR3 sequence (DNA): TGTGCCAGCACTATGAGGGACTACAATGAGCAGTTCTTC. It specifies CASTMRDYNEQFF.

This clonotype occurred a few times. CDR3 in amino acids: CASSQSSGFGTQYF. Written as DNA, the CDR3 is TGCGCCAGCAGCCAAAGTTCAGGATTTGGTACGCAGTATTTT. The V and J genes are TRBV4-1 and TRBJ2-3, with D hard to call. V was shortened by 2 bases and J by 8 bases, with 14 bases between the two germline ends. CDR1 is MGHRA, CDR2 YSYEKL, per germline. This CDR3 comprises 14 residues.

This clonotype was detected only a few times. This rearrangement joins TRBV15 to TRBJ2-1; 8 bases fit TRBD2. Germline V gives CDR1 LNHNV, CDR2 YYDKDF (reference sequence). The CDR3 covers 15 residues. V was clipped by 1 base and J by 7 bases; unmatched bases: 6. CDR3 coding DNA: TGTGCCACCAGCAGAGCCGGGGGGGCTGTAAATGAGCAGTTCTTC. Its protein product is CATSRAGGAVNEQFF.

This clonotype has more than one count but fewer than ten. The chain recombines TRBV7-3 with TRBJ2-6; 10 bases are a match to TRBD2. This CDR3 region has 20 residues. Germline CDR1 reads SGHTA; CDR2 reads FQGTGA. The trim removed 0 bases at V and 1 base at J, leaving 9 bases unmatched. CDR3 loop: CASSLTRTSGSASGANVLTF. DNA for the CDR3: TGTGCCAGCAGCTTAACCCGGACTAGCGGAAGTGCTTCTGGGGCCAACGTCCTGACTTTC. Full variable domain (outside the CDR3, taken from reference TRBV7-3 and TRBJ2-6): GAGVSQTPSNKVTEKGKYVELRCDPISGHTALYWYRQSLGQGPEFLIYFQGTGAADDSGLPNDRFFAVRPEGSVSTLKIQRTERGDSAVYLCASSLTRTSGSASGANVLTFGAGSRLTVL.

The V gene is TRBV20-1, the J gene TRBJ1-1, with 11 positions matching TRBD1. The J segment lost 5 bases and the V segment lost 1 base, leaving 3 bases of the junction unmatched. Per the germline V gene, CDR1 is DFQATT and CDR2 is SNEGSKA (reference sequence). The CDR3 length is 14 residues. As DNA, the CDR3 is TGCAGTGCTAGAGTGGGGACAGGGGGAACTGAAGCTTTCTTT. Protein product: CSARVGTGGTEAFF.

This clonotype was detected many times. The V gene is TRBV12-3 or TRBV12-4, the J gene TRBJ2-1; 7 bases are a match to TRBD2. The junction had 7 bases not matched to a gene; V was cut back by 5 bases and J by 0 bases. This CDR3 comprises 16 residues. The CDR3 nucleotides read TGTGCCAGCAGTCGCCTAGCGGTAAGCTCCTACAATGAGCAGTTCTTC. Residues: CASSRLAVSSYNEQFF.

In this sample, this clonotype turned up a few times. The chain is built from TRBV29-1 and TRBJ1-2; TRBD1 matches at 7 bases. Germline CDR1 SQVTM, CDR2 ANQGSEA. The CDR3 is 13 amino acids. V shed 7 bases and J 5 bases; nucleotides not matched to a gene: 10. CDR3 region: CSAVGGSIYGYTF. The CDR3 coding sequence is TGCAGCGCCGTAGGGGGCTCGATTTATGGCTACACCTTC.

This clonotype was found a few times. The chain combines TRBV7-2 with TRBJ2-7, with unresolved D. This CDR3 has 12 amino acids. Germline assignment: CDR1 SGHTA and CDR2 FQGNSA. V lost 5 bases to trimming and J lost 2 bases, with 7 bases between them. The CDR3 nucleotides are TGTGCCAGCAGCCGACACCCCTACGAGCAGTACTTC. Its protein is CASSRHPYEQYF.

V is TRBV12-3 or TRBV12-4 and J is TRBJ1-2, with 7 bases identical to TRBD1. The CDR3 loop spans 15 amino acids. V was clipped by 5 bases and J by 6 bases; unmatched bases: 12. CDR3 DNA sequence: TGTGCCAGCAGTGCCAGTACAGGGGCAGGAAATGGCTACACCTTC. Its translation is CASSASTGAGNGYTF.

The J gene is TRBJ2-2, the V gene TRBV7-6, with D unclear. CDR1 and CDR2 from the germline V gene are SGHVS and FNYEAQ. This CDR3 region has 14 residues. V was cut by 1 base and J by 5 bases, with 8 bases left in between. The CDR3 reads CASSLEIQTGELFF. DNA of the CDR3: TGTGCCAGCAGCTTAGAGATCCAAACCGGGGAGCTGTTTTTT. Combining the CDR3 with reference TRBV7-6 and TRBJ2-2 gives the whole variable domain GAGVSQSPRYKVTKRGQDVALRCDPISGHVSLYWYRQALGQGPEFLTYFNYEAQQDKSGLPNDRFSAERPEGSISTLTIQRTEQRDSAMYRCASSLEIQTGELFFGEGSRLTVL.

The chain is built from TRBV6-5 and TRBJ1-2, with 7 bases fitting TRBD1. The V gene's germline CDR1 is MNHEY and CDR2 SVGAGI. V lost 2 bases and J lost 4; bases outside the gene matches: 4. The CDR3 runs 14 residues. This CDR3 is CASSYRDRGYGYTF. Written as DNA, the CDR3 is TGTGCCAGCAGTTACCGGGACAGAGGCTATGGCTACACCTTC.

This clonotype was counted between two and nine times. This chain links TRBV5-1 with TRBJ1-1; possible D gene TRBD1, 5 bases. V lost 4 bases, J lost 2 bases, and 12 bases lay in between. Germline assignment: CDR1 SGHRS and CDR2 YFSETQ. This CDR3 contains 14 residues. The CDR3 sequence is CASSRWTPNTEAFF. The DNA for the CDR3 is TGCGCCAGCAGCAGATGGACACCTAACACTGAAGCTTTCTTT.